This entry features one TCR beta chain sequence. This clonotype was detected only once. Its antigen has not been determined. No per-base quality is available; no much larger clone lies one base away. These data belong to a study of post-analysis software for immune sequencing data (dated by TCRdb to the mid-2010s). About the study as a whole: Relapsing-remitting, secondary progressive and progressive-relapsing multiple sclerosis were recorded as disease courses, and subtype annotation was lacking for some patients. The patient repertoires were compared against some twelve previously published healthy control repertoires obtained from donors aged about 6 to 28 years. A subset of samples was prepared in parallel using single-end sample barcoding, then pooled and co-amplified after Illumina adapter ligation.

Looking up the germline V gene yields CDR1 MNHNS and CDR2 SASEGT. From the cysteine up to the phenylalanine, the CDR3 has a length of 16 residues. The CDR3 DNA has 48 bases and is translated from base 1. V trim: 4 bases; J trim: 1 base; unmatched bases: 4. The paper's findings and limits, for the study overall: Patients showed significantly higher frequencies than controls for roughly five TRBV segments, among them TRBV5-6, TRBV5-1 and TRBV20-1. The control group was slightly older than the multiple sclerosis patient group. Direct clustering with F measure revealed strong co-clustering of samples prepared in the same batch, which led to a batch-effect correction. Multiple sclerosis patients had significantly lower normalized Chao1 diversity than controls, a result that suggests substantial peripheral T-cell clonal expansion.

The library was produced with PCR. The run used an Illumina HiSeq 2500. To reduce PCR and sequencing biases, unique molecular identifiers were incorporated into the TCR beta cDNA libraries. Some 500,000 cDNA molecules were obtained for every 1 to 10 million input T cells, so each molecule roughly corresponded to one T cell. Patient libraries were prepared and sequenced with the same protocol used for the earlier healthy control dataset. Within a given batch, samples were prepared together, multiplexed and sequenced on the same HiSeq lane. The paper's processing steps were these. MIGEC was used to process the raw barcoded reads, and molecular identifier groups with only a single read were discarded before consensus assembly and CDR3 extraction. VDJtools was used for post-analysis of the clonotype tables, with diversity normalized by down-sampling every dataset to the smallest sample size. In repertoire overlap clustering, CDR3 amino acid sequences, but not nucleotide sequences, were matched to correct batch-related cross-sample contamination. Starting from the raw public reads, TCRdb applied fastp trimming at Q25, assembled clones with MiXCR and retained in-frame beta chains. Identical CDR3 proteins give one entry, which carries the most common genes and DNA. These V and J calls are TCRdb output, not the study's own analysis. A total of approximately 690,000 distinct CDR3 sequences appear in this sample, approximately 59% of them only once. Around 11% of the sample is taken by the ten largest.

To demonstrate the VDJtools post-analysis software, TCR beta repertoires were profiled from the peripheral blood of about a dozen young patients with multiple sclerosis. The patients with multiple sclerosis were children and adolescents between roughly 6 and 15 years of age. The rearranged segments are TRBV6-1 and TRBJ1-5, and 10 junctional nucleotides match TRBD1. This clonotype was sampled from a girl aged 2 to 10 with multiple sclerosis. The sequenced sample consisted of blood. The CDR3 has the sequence CASSARQGASNQPQHF. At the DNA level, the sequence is TGTGCCAGCAGTGCCAGACAGGGGGCAAGCAATCAGCCCCAGCATTTT.